The clone carrying this TCR beta chain appeared once. The data originate from a study of blood T cell repertoires in COVID-19. About the study: Acute and convalescent COVID-19 specimens originated in the United States, Italy and Spain. In each case, the material was cDNA or gDNA derived from T cells, B-cell-depleted T cells, or PBMCs.

Germline V gene data show CDR1 as SGHTA and CDR2 as FQGTGA. V lost 7 bases and J lost 5; bases outside the gene matches: 11. This CDR3 spans 16 amino acids. In the authors' workflow: Researchers report that nucleated cell counts were estimated from reference gene primer amplification. Assay used: immunoSEQ multiplex PCR; TCRdb lists only in-frame clones, some missing. V, J and clone size reflect that table, while D and trimming were determined from the DNA. Of about 83,000 clones in the sample, around 88% were seen once. This chain links TRBV7-3 with TRBJ2-2, with 9 bases aligning to TRBD1. The specimen sequenced was peripheral blood. This TCR was recovered from a man aged 45 to 65 with active COVID-19. The CDR3 DNA is TGTGCCAGCAACCCTCCGGGACAGGGTGGGACCGGGGAGCTGTTTTTT. Protein sequence: CASNPPGQGGTGELFF.